Sequencing of this TCR beta chain was carried out in a study of T cell repertoires in cytomegalovirus infection. Regarding this clonotype: Here the CDR3 omits its conserved ending phenylalanine or tryptophan, so a read error is the likely source.

Germline V CDR1 and CDR2: DFQATT, SNEGSKA (reference sequence). V was pared by 1 base and J by 3 bases, with 10 bases between. This CDR3 is 13 amino acids long. TCRdb re-called the reads with MiXCR, one entry per CDR3 protein. In the table there are 500,000 to 600,000 distinct CDR3 sequences, approximately 15% of which are singletons. What was sequenced was CD8+ T cells from PBMCs. The gene calls are TRBV20-1 and TRBJ2-7; D gene ambiguous. This TCR came from a human donor in good health (CMV status not recorded). Some clones in this sample may be carry-over from other donors' samples. CDR3 sequence: CSARGDTLYEQYL. The CDR3 coding sequence is TGCAGTGCTAGAGGCGACACCCTCTACGAGCAGTACCTC.